This T cell receptor (beta chain) comes out of a study of regulatory T cells in long-lasting Graves disease. The overall study: For a period under 3 months, newly diagnosed Graves' patients had taken antithyroid drugs.

The TCR beta library used iRepertoire HTBI primers with Arm-PCR amplification of CDR3. TCRdb reprocessed the multiplex PCR reads with MiXCR, giving one entry per CDR3 protein. The sample consists of about 240,000 distinct CDR3 sequences, 20% to 25% of them appearing once. In its sample, this clonotype was seen many times. Antigen specificity is unknown. Study conclusions and caveats: With a small sample size, accuracy may have been reduced. There were preferences for TRBV28, TRBJ1-2 and TRBJ2-5 in persistent disease.

The CDR3 has 20 residues. CDR1 is MDHEN, CDR2 SYDVKM, per germline. Germline trimming cut 6 bases from V and 1 base from J; bases unmatched to any gene: 22. The time point: newly diagnosed GD, antithyroid drugs for less than 3 months. Following extraction of RNA from PBMCs, that RNA was used to make the TCR library. The clonotype originates from a female donor with Graves disease. V is TRBV28 and J is TRBJ1-2; 8 bases are shared with TRBD1. The starting material was peripheral blood mononuclear cells (PBMCs), obtained at new diagnosis, from a patient treated with antithyroid drugs. The CDR3 region is CASSPTGQGNSKKINYGYTF. The CDR3 DNA reads as TGTGCCAGCAGCCCTACCGGACAGGGCAACTCCAAAAAAATTAACTATGGCTACACCTTC.